The 24 T cell receptor beta chains listed next were all sequenced from one sample in a study of neurological immune-mediated disorders. TCRdb analysed the 5' RACE reads with MiXCR anew, one entry per CDR3 protein. The sample lists some 60,000 distinct CDR3 sequences, over 8.5% seen once, with more than 6.5% in the top ten. As to time point: longitudinal time-point 1 (baseline). What was sequenced was PBMCs. These receptors were collected from a male donor with HTLV-1-associated myelopathy (HAM/TSP).

This clonotype appeared many times. V usage is TRBV6-4 and J usage is TRBJ2-2; D may be TRBD1 or TRBD2 (5 bases each). The length of the CDR3 is 13 residues. Trimming removed 3 bases from V and 3 bases from J, with 5 bases in between. Germline CDR1 reads MRHNA; CDR2 reads SNTAGT. The CDR3: CASSEGDTGELFF. CDR3 in DNA: TGTGCCAGCAGTGAGGGGGACACCGGGGAGCTGTTTTTT.

This clonotype was picked up many times. At one end, the junction sequence differs from germline, possibly due to a read error. The chain couples TRBV29-1 to TRBJ2-1; TRBD1 might be the D (6 bases). Per germline, CDR1 SQVTM and CDR2 ANQGSEA. The CDR3 consists of 13 residues. Here the CDR3 reads CSVGWGPYNEQFF. The CDR3 DNA reads TGCAGCGTTGGGTGGGGGCCCTATAATGAGCAGTTCTTC.

This clonotype was seen ten or more times. The gene calls are TRBV2 and TRBJ2-5, with 11 bases that match TRBD1. V shed 5 bases and J 5 bases; nucleotides not matched to a gene: 4. The CDR3 is 14 amino acids. Germline V gene data show CDR1 as SNHLY and CDR2 as FYNNEI. Here the CDR3 reads CASSPGQGAETQYF. The CDR3, as DNA: TGTGCCAGCAGTCCTGGACAGGGGGCTGAGACCCAGTACTTC.

This clonotype occurred many times. The chain uses TRBV28 and TRBJ2-4, with D perhaps matching TRBD2 (7 bases). CDR3 length: 15 amino acids. With 8 bases removed from V and 2 bases from J, the gap between germline ends came to 16 bases. Germline-derived CDR1 and CDR2 are MDHEN and SYDVKM. CDR3 nucleotide sequence: TGTGCCAGCGTAGAACGGGGGGCTCCCAAAAACATTCAGTACTTC. Protein product: CASVERGAPKNIQYF.

This clonotype has at least ten counts. V usage is TRBV5-1 and J usage is TRBJ2-5, with 7 bases matching TRBD1. In germline, CDR1 is SGHRS, CDR2 YFSETQ. There are 14 residues in the CDR3. V shed 0 bases, J shed 4 bases, and the junction held 3 bases outside the gene matches. CDR3 bases: TGCGCCAGCAGCTTGGGACAGGGTGCAGAGACCCAGTACTTC. As protein: CASSLGQGAETQYF. Looking up the rest from reference TRBV5-1 and TRBJ2-5 gives the full variable domain: KAGVTQTPRYLIKTRGQQVTLSCSPISGHRSVSWYQQTPGQGLQFLFEYFSETQRNKGNFPGRFSGRQFSNSRSEMNVSTLELGDSALYLCASSLGQGAETQYFGPGTRLLVL.

This clonotype was counted at least ten times. Written as DNA, the CDR3 is TGCAGTGCTAATCTAGGGGGCATGGTTGAAAAACTGTTTTTT. Residues: CSANLGGMVEKLFF. This chain uses TRBV20-1 with TRBJ1-4; 7 nucleotides agree with TRBD1. After removal of 4 bases from V and 7 bases from J, the junction contained 9 bases not matched to a gene. There are 14 residues in the CDR3. Looked up from germline, CDR1 is DFQATT and CDR2 is SNEGSKA (reference sequence).

This clonotype was seen repeatedly, ten times or more. The rearrangement joins TRBV3-1 to TRBJ1-1; possibly TRBD1 for D (6 bases). There are 13 residues in the CDR3. Trimming left V 3 bases short and J 1 base short, with 6 bases between. Germline values: CDR1 LGHDT, CDR2 YNNKEL (reference sequence). CDR3 DNA sequence: TGTGCCAGCAGCCAGACAGGGAACACTGAAGCTTTCTTT. Its translation is CASSQTGNTEAFF.

This clonotype was detected ten times or more. The chain couples TRBV20-1 to TRBJ1-1; D remains unclear. Germline CDR1 is DFQATT and CDR2 is SNEGSKA (reference sequence). This CDR3 region has 15 residues. V was trimmed by 0 bases and J by 0 bases, leaving 11 bases between them. The CDR3 nucleotides are TGCAGTGCTAGAGATTTCCGCAGCCTGAACACTGAAGCTTTCTTT. It yields the protein CSARDFRSLNTEAFF.

This clonotype was counted a single time. A much bigger clone sits one base away, suggesting this may be a read error. The chain combines TRBV12-3 or TRBV12-4 with TRBJ2-1; TRBD2 might be the D (5 bases). The CDR3 is made up of 15 amino acids. Trimming shortened V by 5 bases and J by 0 bases, and 11 bases separated the two germline ends. The CDR3 region has the DNA TGTGCCAGCAGTCTGACGGGGAGCTCCTACAATGAGCAGTTCTTC. This translates into CASSLTGSSYNEQFF.

The table lists this clonotype with many counts. The chain links TRBV7-2 to TRBJ2-7, with TRBD2 matching over 9 bases. After removal of 2 bases from V and 3 bases from J, the junction contained 8 bases not matched to a gene. Germline V lookup: CDR1 SGHTA, CDR2 FQGNSA. This CDR3 has 16 residues. Written as DNA, the CDR3 is TGTGCCAGCAGCTTATCCGTGGCGGGGGGGAGCTACGAGCAGTACTTC. Encoded protein: CASSLSVAGGSYEQYF.

This clonotype was seen at least ten times. The gene calls are TRBV5-1 and TRBJ2-3; D might be TRBD1 or TRBD2, each matching 5 bases. The germline gives CDR1 SGHRS, CDR2 YFSETQ. V was trimmed by 3 bases and J by 0 bases, leaving 14 bases between them. This CDR3 spans 16 amino acids. CDR3 nucleotide sequence: TGCGCCAGCAGCTCAGCCGGGGCCTCTAGCACAGATACGCAGTATTTT. Translated, it gives CASSSAGASSTDTQYF.

This clonotype has a count of ten or more. The chain couples TRBV28 to TRBJ2-3; the match to TRBD2 covers 11 bases. Trimming took 6 bases from V and 5 from J; bases not matched to a gene: 7. This CDR3 is 15 amino acids long. Germline CDR1 and CDR2: MDHEN and SYDVKM. The CDR3 region is CASSLSGGAKDTQYF. In nucleotides, the CDR3 is TGTGCCAGCAGCCTTAGCGGGGGGGCAAAAGATACGCAGTATTTT.

For this clonotype: This may be a read error, as it is one base from a much larger clone. The V gene is TRBV7-2, the J gene TRBJ2-7, with D perhaps being TRBD1 or TRBD2 (5 bases each). CDR1 is SGHTA and CDR2 is FQGNSA in the germline V gene. This CDR3 region has 16 residues. Here the CDR3 reads CVSSLAEGRRSYEQYF. The CDR3 DNA sequence: TGTGTCAGCAGCTTAGCCGAGGGACGCCGCTCCTACGAGCAGTACTTC.

This clonotype was counted many times. The V and J genes are TRBV7-6 and TRBJ2-3; 7 bases fit TRBD2. The germline V gene has CDR1 SGHVS and CDR2 FNYEAQ. This CDR3 comprises 16 residues. V lost 1 base to trimming and J lost 2 bases; unmatched junction nucleotides: 6. The CDR3 loop is CASSLVSSGATDTQYF. The CDR3 DNA follows: TGTGCCAGCAGCTTAGTATCTAGCGGTGCCACAGATACGCAGTATTTT.

This clonotype was detected many times. The CDR3 loop reads CSARGWDRDEKLFF. As DNA, the CDR3 is TGCAGTGCTAGAGGTTGGGACAGGGATGAAAAACTGTTTTTT. V gene TRBV20-1 combines with J gene TRBJ1-4, with 9 nucleotides matching TRBD1. Germline V gene sequence: CDR1 DFQATT, CDR2 SNEGSKA (reference sequence). The junction had 3 bases not matched to a gene; V was cut back by 1 base and J by 6 bases. The CDR3 loop spans 14 amino acids.

This clonotype was found many times. V usage is TRBV7-2 and J usage is TRBJ1-2, with D tentatively TRBD1 (5 bases). Germline CDR1 is SGHTA and CDR2 is FQGNSA. CDR3 length: 14 residues. V was trimmed by 3 bases and J by 1 base, leaving 9 bases between them. CDR3 region: CASSFSGNNYGYTF. DNA for the CDR3: TGTGCCAGCAGCTTTTCAGGGAATAACTATGGCTACACCTTC.

This clonotype was counted at least ten times. The chain recombines TRBV15 with TRBJ1-5; D ambiguous. Germline values: CDR1 LNHNV, CDR2 YYDKDF (reference sequence). CDR3 length: 15 residues. V shed 0 bases and J shed 1 base, with 7 bases lying between them. CDR3 region: CATSRDRNSNQPQHF. The CDR3 DNA sequence: TGTGCCACCAGCAGAGATAGAAACAGCAATCAGCCCCAGCATTTT. Variable domain in full (rest from reference TRBV15 and TRBJ1-5): DAMVIQNPRYQVTQFGKPVTLSCSQTLNHNVMYWYQQKSSQAPKLLFHYYDKDFNNEADTPDNFQSRRPNTSFCFLDIRSPGLGDTAMYLCATSRDRNSNQPQHFGDGTRLSIL.

The sample holds many counts of this clonotype. The chain is built from TRBV7-3 and TRBJ2-2; the D gene is possibly TRBD2 (5 bases). Trimming took off 5 bases at V and 1 base at J, with 14 bases between the two ends. Germline V lookup: CDR1 SGHTA, CDR2 FQGTGA. This CDR3 is 16 amino acids long. The DNA for the CDR3 is TGTGCCAGCAGCCGCACCCCTAGCCGGAACACCGGGGAGCTGTTTTTT. Protein: CASSRTPSRNTGELFF.

This clonotype was found many times. V gene TRBV7-9 combines with J gene TRBJ2-3; 7 nucleotides agree with TRBD1. The V gene end was trimmed by 5 bases and the J gene end by 0 bases; junction bases not matched to a gene: 8. The CDR3 spans 16 residues. The V gene's germline CDR1 is SEHNR and CDR2 FQNEAQ (reference sequence). The CDR3 DNA is TGTGCCAGCAGCCCCTCCGGGACAGTCAGCACAGATACGCAGTATTTT. It codes for CASSPSGTVSTDTQYF.

In this sample, this clonotype turned up many times. The rearrangement links TRBV2 to TRBJ1-1, with a weak D call TRBD1 (6 bases). Germline V CDR1 and CDR2: SNHLY, FYNNEI. This CDR3 comprises 12 residues. The V gene lost 6 bases and the J gene lost 5 bases, with 10 bases spanning the gap. The CDR3 loop is CASRMDSTEAFF. CDR3 in DNA: TGTGCCAGCAGGATGGACAGTACTGAAGCTTTCTTT.

There are many counts of this clonotype. The CDR3 sequence is CASSLAATPGHFGEQYF. Written as DNA, the CDR3 is TGTGCCAGCAGCCTCGCCGCGACACCAGGGCATTTCGGCGAGCAGTACTTC. The rearrangement links TRBV7-2 to TRBJ2-7; perhaps TRBD1 as D (5 bases). CDR1 and CDR2 (germline): SGHTA, FQGNSA. The CDR3 spans 17 residues. Trimming pared 5 bases from V and 6 bases from J, leaving 26 bases between.

This clonotype came up many times. The gene calls are TRBV5-1 and TRBJ2-5, with 14 nucleotides matching TRBD2. CDR3 size: 18 residues. J lost 2 bases, V lost 3 bases, and 9 bases had no gene match. The germline V gene encodes CDR1 SGHRS and CDR2 YFSETQ. The chain's CDR3 is CASSWGLAGATIQETQYF. The CDR3, as DNA: TGCGCCAGCAGCTGGGGACTAGCGGGGGCGACTATACAAGAGACCCAGTACTTC.

Many counts were recorded for this clonotype. The rearrangement joins TRBV7-7 to TRBJ2-2; D is unclear. This CDR3 is 13 amino acids long. Germline CDR1 SSHAT, CDR2 FNYEAQ (reference sequence). V lost 3 bases and J 4 bases, leaving 6 bases between the germline ends. The CDR3 sequence: CASSFFGTGELFF. DNA for the CDR3: TGTGCCAGCAGCTTTTTTGGCACCGGGGAGCTGTTTTTT.

This clonotype was detected ten times or more. The chain has TRBV27 and TRBJ1-4; D might be TRBD1 (5 bases). Trimming stripped 0 bases from V and 11 bases from J, with 16 bases between. This CDR3 has 15 residues. Germline V gene sequence: CDR1 MNHEY, CDR2 SMNVEV (reference sequence). The CDR3 sequence: CASSLSLGVDAKLFF. The CDR3 bases are TGTGCCAGCAGTTTATCTTTGGGGGTGGATGCGAAACTGTTTTTT.